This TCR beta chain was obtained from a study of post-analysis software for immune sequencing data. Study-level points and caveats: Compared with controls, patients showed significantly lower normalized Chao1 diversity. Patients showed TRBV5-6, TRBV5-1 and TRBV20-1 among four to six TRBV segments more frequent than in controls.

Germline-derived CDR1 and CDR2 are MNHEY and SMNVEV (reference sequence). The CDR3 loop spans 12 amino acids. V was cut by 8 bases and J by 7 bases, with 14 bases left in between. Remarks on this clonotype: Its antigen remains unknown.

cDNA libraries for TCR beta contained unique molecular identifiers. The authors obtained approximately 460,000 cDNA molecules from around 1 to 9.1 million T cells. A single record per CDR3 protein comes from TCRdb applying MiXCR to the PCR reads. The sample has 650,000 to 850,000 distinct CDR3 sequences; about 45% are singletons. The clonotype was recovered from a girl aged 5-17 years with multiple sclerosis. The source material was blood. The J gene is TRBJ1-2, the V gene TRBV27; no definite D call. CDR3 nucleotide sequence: TGTGCCAGCGAATACAGTTTCATTGGCTACACCTTC. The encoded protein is CASEYSFIGYTF.